This entry is about one T cell receptor beta chain. Its antigen remains unidentified. The data stem from a study of T cells in localized non-small cell lung cancer. Germline assignment: CDR1 SNHLY and CDR2 FYNNEI. The CDR3 length is 12 residues. V dropped 2 bases and J dropped 5 bases, with 6 bases sitting between them. Study-wide findings and caveats: A median around 57 of the top 100 tumor clones appeared in adjacent lung. Uninvolved adjacent lung showed peak T cell clonality, exceeding tumor. Higher blood T cell density tracked longer overall survival.

The assay was immunoSEQ multiplex PCR, and TCRdb's table has in-frame clones only and misses some. This table has about 31,000 clones, approximately 88% appearing once. The sequence was obtained from a woman between 35 and 75 years old with stage III lung adenocarcinoma. The chain uses TRBV2 and TRBJ1-2; D gene unclear. The sample consisted of peripheral blood mononuclear cells, taken before any cancer treatment. The CDR3 coding sequence is TGTGCCAGCAGTGAACAAATTTATGGCTACACCTTC. Protein: CASSEQIYGYTF.